This T cell receptor (beta chain) was observed in a study of shared T cell receptors in the human thymus. The table came from immunoSEQ multiplex PCR; TCRdb's copy has only in-frame clones and leaves some out. The data contain a few hundred thousand clones, approximately 95% of them singletons. The CDR3 consists of 16 residues. Germline V CDR1 and CDR2: SEHNR, FQNEAQ (reference sequence). Trimming cost V 3 bases and J 5 bases; bases outside gene matches: 9. Sequencing was performed on thymocytes. The receptor was derived from a human donor. The chain has TRBV7-9 and TRBJ2-1, with TRBD2 matching over 8 bases. The CDR3 coding sequence is TGTGCCAGCAGCTTGACGGGATTAGCGGGAAACAATGAGCAGTTCTTC. Translating gives CASSLTGLAGNNEQFF.